This T cell receptor (beta chain) was observed in a study of blood T cell repertoires in COVID-19. Study in general: Acute-phase and convalescent COVID-19 samples originated in the United States, Italy and Spain.

The assay was immunoSEQ multiplex PCR, and TCRdb's table has in-frame clones only and misses some. The sample lists a few hundred thousand clones, more than 75% occurring once. V was pared by 2 bases and J by 9 bases, with 22 bases between. The germline gives CDR1 MNHEY, CDR2 SVGEGT. The CDR3 loop spans 16 amino acids. The TCR sequence derives from a woman between 45 and 60 years old with acute or convalescent COVID-19. The genes are TRBV6-2 or TRBV6-3 and TRBJ1-1; perhaps TRBD1 as D (6 bases). The sequencing sample was made of peripheral blood. For the CDR3, the DNA is TGTGCCAGCAGTTACCCTACGAGAGTAGGGGGATATCAAGCTTTCTTT. As protein: CASSYPTRVGGYQAFF.